The source of this TCR beta chain is a study of technical replicates of blood from a few donors. Germline V gene sequence: CDR1 SGHTA, CDR2 FQGNSA. The CDR3 runs 15 residues. V lost 0 bases, J lost 3 bases, and 10 bases lay in between. Only in-frame clones appear in the TCRdb table, and some are missing; sequencing was by immunoSEQ multiplex PCR. The sample carries roughly 80,000 clones, 89% recorded once. Sequencing was carried out using T cells isolated from PBMCs. The gene calls are TRBV7-2 and TRBJ2-3, with D unclear. The clonotype was recovered from a human donor in good health. The CDR3 region is CASSLAGLQTDTQYF. The CDR3 DNA reads TGTGCCAGCAGCTTAGCGGGCCTTCAAACAGATACGCAGTATTTT.